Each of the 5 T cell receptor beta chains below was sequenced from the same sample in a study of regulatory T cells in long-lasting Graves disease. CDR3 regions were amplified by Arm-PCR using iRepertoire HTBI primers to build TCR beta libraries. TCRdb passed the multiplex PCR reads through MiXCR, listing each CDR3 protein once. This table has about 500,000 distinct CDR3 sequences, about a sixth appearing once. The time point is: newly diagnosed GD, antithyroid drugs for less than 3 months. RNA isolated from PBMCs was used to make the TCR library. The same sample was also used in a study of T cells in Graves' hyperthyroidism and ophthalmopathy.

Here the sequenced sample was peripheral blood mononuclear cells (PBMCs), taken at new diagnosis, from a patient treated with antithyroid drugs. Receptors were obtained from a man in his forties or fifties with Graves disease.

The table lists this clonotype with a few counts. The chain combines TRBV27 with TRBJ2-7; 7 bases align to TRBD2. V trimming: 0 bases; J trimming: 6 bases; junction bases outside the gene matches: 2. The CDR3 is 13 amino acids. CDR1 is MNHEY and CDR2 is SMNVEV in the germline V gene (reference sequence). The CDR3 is CASSLSTSSEQYF. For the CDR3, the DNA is TGTGCCAGCAGTTTATCGACTAGCAGCGAGCAGTACTTC.

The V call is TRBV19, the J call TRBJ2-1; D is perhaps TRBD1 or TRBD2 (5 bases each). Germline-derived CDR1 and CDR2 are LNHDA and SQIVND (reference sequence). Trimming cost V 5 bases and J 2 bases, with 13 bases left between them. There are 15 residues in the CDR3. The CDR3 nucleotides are TGTGCCAGTAGTGGCCAGGGAGTGCCCTACAATGAGCAGTTCTTC. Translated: CASSGQGVPYNEQFF. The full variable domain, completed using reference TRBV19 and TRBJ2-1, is DGGITQSPKYLFRKEGQNVTLSCEQNLNHDAMYWYRQDPGQGLRLIYYSQIVNDFQKGDIAEGYSVSREKKESFPLTVTSAQKNPTAFYLCASSGQGVPYNEQFFGPGTRLTVL.

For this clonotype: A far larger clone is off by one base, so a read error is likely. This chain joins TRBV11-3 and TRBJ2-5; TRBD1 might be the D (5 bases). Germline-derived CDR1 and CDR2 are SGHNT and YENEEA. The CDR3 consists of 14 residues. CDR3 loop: CASSSTDGQGTQYF. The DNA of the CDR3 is TGTGCCAGCAGCTCTACGGACGGACAAGGGACCCAGTACTTC.

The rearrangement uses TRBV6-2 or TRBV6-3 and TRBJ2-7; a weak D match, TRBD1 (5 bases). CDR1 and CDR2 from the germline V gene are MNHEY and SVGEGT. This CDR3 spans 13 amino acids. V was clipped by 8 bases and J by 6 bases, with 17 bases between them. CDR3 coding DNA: TGTGCCAGCGCAAACCCAGGGCCGGGCGAGCAGTACTTC. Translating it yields CASANPGPGEQYF.

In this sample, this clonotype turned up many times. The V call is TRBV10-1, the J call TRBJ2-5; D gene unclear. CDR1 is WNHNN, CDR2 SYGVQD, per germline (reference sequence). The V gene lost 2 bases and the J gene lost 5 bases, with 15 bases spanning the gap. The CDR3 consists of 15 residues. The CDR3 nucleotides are TGCGCCAGCAGTGAGAGATTGGGGTTTCACGAGACCCAGTACTTC. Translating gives CASSERLGFHETQYF.